Described below is a single TCR beta chain sequence and its context. V was pared by 7 bases and J by 4 bases, with 14 bases of the junction left unmatched. The CDR3 runs to 17 residues. Looked up from germline, CDR1 is MDHEN and CDR2 is SYDVKM. This record comes from a study of OX40 agonist ivuxolimab in advanced cancers. Profiling relied on immunoSEQ multiplex PCR, and the TCRdb table lists in-frame clones only, not all of them. The sample holds over 70,000 clones; more than 75% are singletons and the top ten take 0.33%. The chain couples TRBV28 to TRBJ2-4; TRBD2 aligns across 9 bases. The TCR was taken from an adult with an advanced solid tumor such as melanoma, head and neck, liver or kidney cancer. The sample here was CD4+ or CD8+ T cells sorted from blood, taken in a trial of the OX40 agonist ivuxolimab. The DNA for the CDR3 is TGTGCCAGCACCCCATGGCGGCGGGAGGGCTCGAAAAACATTCAGTACTTC. This encodes CASTPWRREGSKNIQYF.